This T cell receptor (beta chain) comes out of a study of blood T cell repertoires in COVID-19. Study-wide background: Sites in the United States, Italy and Spain provided acute and convalescent COVID-19 samples. Sources were T cells, B-cell-depleted T cells, or PBMCs; the material itself was cDNA or gDNA.

In the source study's methods: Reference gene primers were amplified, and this amplification served to estimate nucleated cell counts. Clones were sequenced by immunoSEQ multiplex PCR, and TCRdb holds only the in-frame ones, with some missing. V and J calls plus clone size are reproduced from that table; the DNA served to infer D and trimming. The sample has about 310,000 clones, roughly 86% seen once. The V end was cut by 6 bases, the J end by 4 bases, with 12 bases between. The germline V gene has CDR1 LNHDA and CDR2 SQIVND (reference sequence). This CDR3 spans 13 amino acids. Sequenced material: peripheral blood. The receptor was derived from a man aged 70 or older with acute or convalescent COVID-19. V gene TRBV19 combines with J gene TRBJ1-2, with a weak D call TRBD1 (6 bases). The CDR3 DNA sequence: TGTGCCAGTAGCCCCCGGGACACCTATGGCTACACCTTC. Translating gives CASSPRDTYGYTF.